A selection of T cell receptor beta chains follows, all from one sample in a study of cytomegalovirus exposure and HLA in healthy donors. Some clones are missing from TCRdb's copy, which holds only in-frame ones; the method was immunoSEQ multiplex PCR. The sample has more than 100,000 clones; around 74% are singletons. Material: PBMCs. Receptors were obtained from a man in his 60s in good health and CMV-seropositive. Both conserved end residues are part of each CDR3. D genes are given only for firm matches. The size field is filled for only some rows; it gives once, few, many or a size class.

.,TRBV28,.,TRBJ2-1,TGTGCCAGCAGTTCTAAGGGGGTTGGAAATGAGCAGTTCTTC,CASSSKGVGNEQFF
TRBD2,TRBV4-1,few,TRBJ2-1,TGCGCCAGCAGAACGGAGACTAGCGGGAGGGCTAATGAGCAGTTCTTC,CASRTETSGRANEQFF
.,TRBV7-9,.,TRBJ2-5,TGTGCCAGCGGGGGTAGCGGTATTGGGACCCAGTACTTC,CASGGSGIGTQYF
.,TRBV7-8,.,TRBJ2-3,TGTGCCAGCAGCTTAGGGAAATATCCGGGACAATCACTAACAGATACGCAGTATTTT,CASSLGKYPGQSLTDTQYF
TRBD1,TRBV2,.,TRBJ1-1,TGCGCCAGCAGTGGGGACAGGAACACTGAAGCTTTCTTT,CASSGDRNTEAFF
TRBD1,TRBV14,.,TRBJ2-7,TGTGCCAGCAGCCGTGGACAGGGGGCTCTGTCTGAGCAGTACTTC,CASSRGQGALSEQYF
.,TRBV28,.,TRBJ2-3,TGTGCCAGCAGAATGTTTGTAAGCACAGATACGCAGTATTTT,CASRMFVSTDTQYF
TRBD1,TRBV5-1,once,TRBJ1-2,TGCGCCAGCAGCTTAAAACAGGGGGATAACTATGGCTACACCTTC,CASSLKQGDNYGYTF
.,TRBV6-6,.,TRBJ1-1,TGTGCCAGCAGTCGCTCAGTTTCTTCCGAAGCTTTCTTT,CASSRSVSSEAFF
TRBD1,TRBV4-1,.,TRBJ1-1,TGCGCCAGCAGCCAAAACTCTGGACAGGGGATTCTCTCTGAAGCTTTCTTT,CASSQNSGQGILSEAFF
TRBD2,TRBV18,.,TRBJ2-7,TGTGCCAGCTCACAGTCGCGGGGGGCCATGGTCGAGCAGTACTTC,CASSQSRGAMVEQYF
.,TRBV10-2,.,TRBJ1-2,TGCGCCAGCAAGATACAGGACGGGGGCTACACCTTC,CASKIQDGGYTF
.,TRBV2,few,TRBJ1-5,TGTGCCAGCAGCCCCGAGGGAGGGGAACAGCCCCAGCATTTT,CASSPEGGEQPQHF
TRBD2,TRBV29-1,once,TRBJ2-2,TGCAGCGTGGGACTAGCGAGAACCGGGGAGCTGTTTTTT,CSVGLARTGELFF
.,TRBV5-1,.,TRBJ2-2,TGCGCCAGCAGCTTAAATCGCCTGGTCGGGGCCGGGGAGCTGTTTTTT,CASSLNRLVGAGELFF
TRBD1,TRBV5-1,.,TRBJ2-3,TGCGCCAGCAGCTTGGACCCGACAGGGGCGAGCACAGATACGCAGTATTTT,CASSLDPTGASTDTQYF
.,TRBV7-9,.,TRBJ1-2,TGTGCCAGCAGCTTAGTTCCAACTTGGGGGACAAGCTATGGCTACACCTTC,CASSLVPTWGTSYGYTF
TRBD1,TRBV9,.,TRBJ1-2,TGTGCCAGCAGCGTAAGACCCGGGACAGGGAAGTATGGCTACACCTTC,CASSVRPGTGKYGYTF
.,TRBV5-6,few,TRBJ1-1,TGTGCCAGCAGCCTTGGGAGTACTGAAGCTTTCTTT,CASSLGSTEAFF
.,TRBV19,.,TRBJ2-7,TGTGCCAGTAGAGACAGTTCTCGCTCCTACGAGCAGTACTTC,CASRDSSRSYEQYF
TRBD2,TRBV30,.,TRBJ2-2,TGTGCCTGGAGTAGGGGCGGGGGTCGCAACACCGGGGAGCTGTTTTTT,CAWSRGGGRNTGELFF
TRBD1,TRBV2,once,TRBJ1-5,TGTGCCAGCAGGGGGACAGGCGTTATGCGGCAGCCCCAGCATTTT,CASRGTGVMRQPQHF
TRBD2,TRBV19,.,TRBJ2-5,TGTGCCAGTAGTATGAGCTTACCAATGGGGGGGTCTCGATTCCAAGAGACCCAGTACTTC,CASSMSLPMGGSRFQETQYF
TRBD1,TRBV10-3,.,TRBJ1-2,TGTGCCATCAGTGAGGGGACAGGGGGAAACTATGGCTACACCTTC,CAISEGTGGNYGYTF
.,TRBV9,.,TRBJ2-7,TGTGCCAGCAGCGTGACAGCAATCCCCGCCTACGAGCAGTACTTC,CASSVTAIPAYEQYF
TRBD1,TRBV5-1,.,TRBJ2-5,TGCGCCAGCAGCAACGGACAGGGGTTCCAAGAGACCCAGTACTTC,CASSNGQGFQETQYF
TRBD1,TRBV27,few,TRBJ1-5,TGTGCCAGCAGTTACAGGGGTCAGCCCCAGCATTTT,CASSYRGQPQHF
.,TRBV2,.,TRBJ1-4,TGTGCCAGCAACCGGAGACCGACCGGGGGTGAAAAACTGTTTTTT,CASNRRPTGGEKLFF
TRBD2,TRBV2,.,TRBJ2-5,TGTGCCAGCAGGAGGTCTAGCGGGGGTAACCAAGAGACCCAGTACTTC,CASRRSSGGNQETQYF
TRBD1,TRBV7-2,.,TRBJ2-5,TGTGCCAGCAGCAGGGACAGGCAAGAGACCCAGTACTTC,CASSRDRQETQYF
.,TRBV30,.,TRBJ1-1,TGTGCCTGGACCCCCTTGGGGCAGGCGCACACTGAAGCTTTCTTT,CAWTPLGQAHTEAFF
.,TRBV7-3,.,TRBJ2-5,TGTGCCAGCAGCCCACAGGGCCAAGAGACCCAGTACTTC,CASSPQGQETQYF
.,TRBV7-9,.,TRBJ1-3,TGTGCCAGCAGCCAAAGCGGAAACACCATATATTTT,CASSQSGNTIYF
TRBD2,TRBV19,.,TRBJ2-2,TGTGCCAGTAAGCAGCGGGAGCAGGCCGGGGAGCTGTTTTTT,CASKQREQAGELFF
.,TRBV5-1,.,TRBJ2-3,TGCGCCAGCAGCGAAACTAGCACTTCCACAGATACGCAGTATTTT,CASSETSTSTDTQYF
.,TRBV30,.,TRBJ1-1,TGTGCCTGGAGAACCCGGACTGGCGATCCGGCTTTCTTT,CAWRTRTGDPAFF
TRBD1,TRBV5-1,.,TRBJ1-1,TGCGCCAGCAGCCCCCTTAGACAGGGGGCTTACACTGAAGCTTTCTTT,CASSPLRQGAYTEAFF
.,TRBV6-1,few,TRBJ1-2,TGTGCCAGCAGTGTTCGTCGCCAGGTCTATGGCTACACCTTC,CASSVRRQVYGYTF
TRBD2,TRBV11-3,.,TRBJ2-7,TGTGCCAGCAGCATCGGGACTAGCGGCTCCTACGAGCAGTACTTC,CASSIGTSGSYEQYF
TRBD1,TRBV5-6,.,TRBJ2-7,TGTGCCAGCAGCTTGGTCGGACAGGCTACCTCCTACGAGCAGTACTTC,CASSLVGQATSYEQYF
TRBD1,TRBV28,few,TRBJ1-2,TGTGCCAGCAGAGAAGGGGGCGCAGATAGGGGCTACACCTTC,CASREGGADRGYTF
TRBD2,TRBV2,few,TRBJ2-5,TGTGCCAGCAGTGGGAGGCTAGCGGGGGGGTTTCAAGAGACCCAGTACTTC,CASSGRLAGGFQETQYF
TRBD2,TRBV18,.,TRBJ2-3,TGTGCCAGCTCACCACTTAGCGGGAGTGGAGATACGCAGTATTTT,CASSPLSGSGDTQYF
.,TRBV4-2,few,TRBJ2-1,TGTGCCAGCAGCCAAGGGGGGACGAGTCGGGGGTACAATGAGCAGTTCTTC,CASSQGGTSRGYNEQFF
TRBD2,TRBV7-8,few,TRBJ2-7,TGTGCCAGCACCATTAGGCGGGAGAGCTCCTACGAGCAGTACTTC,CASTIRRESSYEQYF
TRBD1,TRBV6-1,once,TRBJ1-5,TGTGCCAGCAGTGAAGCTTTTCGGGGACAGTTACGTGGGAGCAATCAGCCCCAGCATTTT,CASSEAFRGQLRGSNQPQHF
.,TRBV7-9,once,TRBJ1-2,TGTGCCAGCAGCAATCCTACAGGGTTTGGCTACACCTTC,CASSNPTGFGYTF
.,TRBV5-1,.,TRBJ1-1,TGCGCCAGCAGCTTGGGACCGGGGATGAACACTGAAGCTTTCTTT,CASSLGPGMNTEAFF
TRBD2,TRBV6-6,few,TRBJ2-2,TGTGCCACCCAATCGGGGGGGCGAGGTGGGGCCGGGGAGCTGTTTTTT,CATQSGGRGGAGELFF
.,TRBV18,.,TRBJ1-3,TGTGCCAGCTCACCAAGACAGGCTAACGCTGGAAACACCATATATTTT,CASSPRQANAGNTIYF
TRBD1,TRBV10-3,few,TRBJ1-2,TGTGCCATCAGCGGGACAGGCCGGCTGGGCGGCTACACCTTC,CAISGTGRLGGYTF
.,TRBV6-1,.,TRBJ2-3,TGTGCCAGCAGTGGGGGCTTAGAAACAGATACGCAGTATTTT,CASSGGLETDTQYF
TRBD1,TRBV2,.,TRBJ1-6,TGTGCCAGCAGTCAGACAGGGAACAATTCACCCCTCCACTTT,CASSQTGNNSPLHF
.,TRBV19,.,TRBJ1-3,TGTGCCAGTAGTATAGACAGGCGCCGCTCTGGAAACACCATATATTTT,CASSIDRRRSGNTIYF
.,TRBV28,.,TRBJ1-5,TGTGCCAGCAGTTCCGGTACCGGCAATCAGCCCCAGCATTTT,CASSSGTGNQPQHF
TRBD1,TRBV5-1,.,TRBJ1-2,TGCGCCAGCAGCTCCTTTCGGGACAGGGGGCTCGATGGCTACACCTTC,CASSSFRDRGLDGYTF
TRBD1,TRBV19,.,TRBJ1-4,TGTGCCAGCGGACAGGGGGCGCCTTCAGGGATACAACAGGATGAAAAACTGTTTTTT,CASGQGAPSGIQQDEKLFF
.,TRBV15,.,TRBJ2-6,TGTGCCACCAGCAGGGACCCGGACAGACCTGGGGCCAACGTCCTGACTTTC,CATSRDPDRPGANVLTF
.,TRBV19,.,TRBJ1-4,TGTGCCAGTAGTATCGGGCAGGGCATTGTAAAACTGTTTTTT,CASSIGQGIVKLFF
TRBD1,TRBV6-6,.,TRBJ2-4,TGTGCCAGCATAGACCGGGACAGTTTAAACATTCAGTACTTC,CASIDRDSLNIQYF